This TCR beta chain was sequenced for a study of human T cells and chemical hapten exposure. About the study: Women made up most patients, who had alopecia areata, totalis or universalis. Study-wide points: While controls formed fewer of them, expanded TCRs formed significantly more large CDR3 similarity clusters.

The sample holds many counts of this clonotype. Its antigen is still unknown. Time point defined: patch test 3, about 24 weeks after DPC sensitization. Treatment denoted: therapeutic diphenylcyclopropenone sensitization with weekly scalp DPC. Unfractionated whole blood yielded the extracted total RNA. In germline, CDR1 is LGHNA, CDR2 YSLEER. The CDR3 has 16 amino acids. V was cut by 1 base and J by 5 bases, with 15 bases left in between. TCRdb reanalysed the RACE reads using MiXCR and keeps one entry per CDR3 protein. The sample consists of tens of thousands of distinct CDR3 sequences, around 12% of them appearing once.

The sequences come from whole blood, collected in connection with sensitization to the hapten diphenylcyclopropenone (DPC). The genes are TRBV4-3 and TRBJ1-5, with TRBD1 as a possible D gene (6 bases). The TCR comes from a man younger than 45 with alopecia areata. Some clones in this sample may be carry-over from other donors' samples. The CDR3 spells CASSQGLNRDHQPQHF. DNA of the CDR3: TGCGCCAGCAGCCAAGGATTGAACAGGGATCATCAGCCCCAGCATTTT.